Shown below are 8 T cell receptor beta chains from a single sample sequenced in a study of blood T cell repertoires in COVID-19. TCRdb's table, derived via immunoSEQ multiplex PCR, lists solely in-frame clones and lacks some. The sample has 55,000 to 90,000 clones, 75% to 90% seen once; the top ten hold about 40%. The sample consisted of peripheral blood. These receptors were collected from a woman of 80 years or more with active or convalescent COVID-19.

The genes are TRBV11-2 and TRBJ2-7; 8 bases line up with TRBD2. J lost 2 bases, V lost 5 bases, and 14 bases had no gene match. From germline, CDR1 is SGHAT and CDR2 FQNNGV. The length of the CDR3 is 17 residues. The CDR3 DNA reads as TGTGCCAGCAGCCCCCCTGGGGGGCGGGGGGTACCCTACGAGCAGTACTTC. Its protein is CASSPPGGRGVPYEQYF.

The chain recombines TRBV13 with TRBJ2-1, with TRBD2 as a possible D gene (6 bases). The CDR3 has 15 amino acids. The germline V gene has CDR1 PRHDT and CDR2 FYEKMQ (reference sequence). Trimming took off 3 bases at V and 5 bases at J, with 14 bases between the two ends. The CDR3 region is CASSFSAGSHNEQFF. CDR3 coding DNA: TGTGCCAGCAGCTTCTCTGCGGGGTCACACAATGAGCAGTTCTTC.

CDR3 sequence (DNA): TGTGCCAGTAGTATTCTGGGACAGGGTGCCGAGCAGTACTTC. It yields the protein CASSILGQGAEQYF. The chain uses TRBV19 and TRBJ2-7, with 9 nucleotides matching TRBD1. Trimming took 3 bases from V and 6 from J; bases not matched to a gene: 6. This CDR3 contains 14 residues. Germline CDR1 reads LNHDA; CDR2 reads SQIVND (reference sequence).

This clone was seen a single time. The CDR3 coding sequence is TGTGCCAGCAGCCCCTCAGTTGGGGGCTCTACTGAAGCTTTCTTT. Amino acids: CASSPSVGGSTEAFF. V usage is TRBV7-2 and J usage is TRBJ1-1; tentative D call: TRBD1 (6 bases). Per the germline V gene, CDR1 is SGHTA and CDR2 is FQGNSA. This CDR3 has 15 residues. The V gene lost 5 bases and the J gene lost 5 bases, with 18 bases spanning the gap.

This sequence joins TRBV7-2 and TRBJ1-1, with 8 positions matching TRBD1. Germline V lookup: CDR1 SGHTA, CDR2 FQGNSA. The CDR3 is 14 amino acids. The trim removed 4 bases at V and 7 bases at J, leaving 8 bases unmatched. The CDR3 reads CASSSTGGVGEAFF. CDR3 nucleotides: TGTGCCAGCAGCTCCACAGGGGGGGTAGGTGAAGCTTTCTTT.

In its sample, this clone was seen a few times. The rearrangement links TRBV6-5 to TRBJ1-2, with 8 bases identical to TRBD1. Germline V gene data show CDR1 as MNHEY and CDR2 as SVGAGI. Germline trimming cut 5 bases from V and 5 bases from J; bases unmatched to any gene: 7. This CDR3 spans 14 amino acids. The CDR3 protein is CASSKQTGDYGYTF. CDR3 nucleotides: TGTGCCAGCAGTAAACAGACAGGGGATTATGGCTACACCTTC.

The V gene is TRBV10-3, the J gene TRBJ2-5; 9 nucleotides line up with TRBD1. Germline CDR1 is ENHRY and CDR2 is SYGVKD. With V trimmed by 6 bases and J by 5 bases, 7 bases remained unmatched. The CDR3 covers 14 residues. CDR3: CAIRQGAFRETQYF. The CDR3 bases are TGTGCCATCAGACAGGGGGCTTTTCGGGAGACCCAGTACTTC.

CDR3: CASSTSALQPQHF. DNA for the CDR3: TGTGCCAGTAGTACAAGCGCCTTACAGCCCCAGCATTTT. The rearrangement links TRBV19 to TRBJ1-5; D remains unclear. Germline V CDR1 and CDR2: LNHDA, SQIVND (reference sequence). The CDR3 loop spans 13 amino acids. Trimming removed 4 bases from V and 7 bases from J, with 11 bases in between.